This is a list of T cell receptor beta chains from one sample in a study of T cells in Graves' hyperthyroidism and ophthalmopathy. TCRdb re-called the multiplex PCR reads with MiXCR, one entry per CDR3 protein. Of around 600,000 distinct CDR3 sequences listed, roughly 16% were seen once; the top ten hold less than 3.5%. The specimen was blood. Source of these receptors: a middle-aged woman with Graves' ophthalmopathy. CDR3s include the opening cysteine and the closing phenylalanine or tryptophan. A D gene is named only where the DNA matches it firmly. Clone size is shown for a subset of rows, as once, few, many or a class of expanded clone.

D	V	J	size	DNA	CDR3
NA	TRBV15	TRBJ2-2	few	TGTGCCACCAGCAGTCCCCGGCAGGGGTGGAACGGGGAGCTGTTTTTT	CATSSPRQGWNGELFF
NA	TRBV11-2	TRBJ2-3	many	TGTGCCAGCAGCTTAGTATCCAGCGGCCGCAGCACAGATACGCAGTATTTT	CASSLVSSGRSTDTQYF
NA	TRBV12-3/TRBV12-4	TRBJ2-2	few	TGTGCCAGCAGTCCCACCTGGGGCCGCACCGGGGAGCTGTTTTTT	CASSPTWGRTGELFF
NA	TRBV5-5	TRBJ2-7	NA	TGTGCCAGCAGGATCCCGGGACAAGCCTACGAGCAGTACTTC	CASRIPGQAYEQYF
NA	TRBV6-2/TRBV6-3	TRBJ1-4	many	TGTGCCAGCAGCGATCCAGGGGCTGCAACTAATGAAAAACTGTTTTTT	CASSDPGAATNEKLFF
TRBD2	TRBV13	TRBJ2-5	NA	TGTGCCAGCAGCTTACTAGCGGGGGGTCTCCAAGAGACCCAGTACTTC	CASSLLAGGLQETQYF
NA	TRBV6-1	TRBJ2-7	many	TGTGCCAGCAGTTACCCGGGGCGGGGCCTATACGAGCAGTACTTC	CASSYPGRGLYEQYF
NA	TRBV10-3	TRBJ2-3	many	TGTGCCATCAGTGAGTCTTCCCCTAGCACAGATACGCAGTATTTT	CAISESSPSTDTQYF
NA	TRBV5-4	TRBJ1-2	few	TGTGCCAGCAGCTTCGGGGGTAGGATCCAGGGCCCGGAGTATGGCTACACCTTC	CASSFGGRIQGPEYGYTF
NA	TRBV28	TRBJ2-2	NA	TGTGCCAGCAGCCTACTTCAGGGACTCGGGGAGCTGTTTTTT	CASSLLQGLGELFF
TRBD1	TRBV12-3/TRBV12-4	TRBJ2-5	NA	TGTGCCAGCAGTCCGGGACAGAGCTTCCAAGAGACCCAGTACTTC	CASSPGQSFQETQYF
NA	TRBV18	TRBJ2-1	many	TGTGCCAGCTCACCAAGGGGGACCCCTGGCTACAATGAGCAGTTCTTC	CASSPRGTPGYNEQFF
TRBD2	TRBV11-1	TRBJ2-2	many	TGTGCCAGCAGCTTAGCGCTGACTAGCGGTAACACCGGGGAGCTGTTTTTT	CASSLALTSGNTGELFF
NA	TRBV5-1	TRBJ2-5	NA	TGCGCCAGCAGCCACCAATCGACGGACGCCGGAGGAGAGACCCAGTACTTC	CASSHQSTDAGGETQYF
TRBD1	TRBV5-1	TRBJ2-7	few	TGCGCCAGCAGCTTGATGGACAGGTCCGGCGAGCAGTACTTC	CASSLMDRSGEQYF
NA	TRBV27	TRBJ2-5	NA	TGTGCCAGCAGTTTACTCCAGGGGGGGGAGACCCAGTACTTC	CASSLLQGGETQYF
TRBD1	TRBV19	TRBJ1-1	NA	TGTGCCAGTAGTCTATACGTTTGGACAGGCCCCGCGAGAGGTACTGAAGCTTTCTTT	CASSLYVWTGPARGTEAFF
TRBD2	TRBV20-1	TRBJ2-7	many	TGCAGTGCTCCCCATGTGTTAGCGGGAGGGCCCTACGAGCAGTACTTC	CSAPHVLAGGPYEQYF
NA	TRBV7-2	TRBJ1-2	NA	TGTGCCAGCAGCTTAGGGGGGAGACAATCGAATGGCTACACCTTC	CASSLGGRQSNGYTF
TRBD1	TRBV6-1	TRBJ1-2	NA	TGTGCCAGCAGTGAACTTGGGACAGAAAGTGGAGGCTACACCTTC	CASSELGTESGGYTF
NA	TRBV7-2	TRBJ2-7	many	TGTGCCAACAGACCGAGTGGGGGCCCCTACGAGCAGTACTTC	CANRPSGGPYEQYF
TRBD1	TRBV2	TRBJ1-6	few	TGTGCCAGCAGCGCATCCGGGACAGGGGGTTACAATTCACCCCTCCACTTT	CASSASGTGGYNSPLHF
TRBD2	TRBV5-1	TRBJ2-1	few	TGCGCCAGCAGCTCCCGGCCTCTGACTAGCGGGGGCCACCTTGAGCAGTTCTTC	CASSSRPLTSGGHLEQFF
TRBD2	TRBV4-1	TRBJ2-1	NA	TGCGCCAGCAGCCAAGGACTAGCGGGAGGTACACGCTACAATGAGCAGTTCTTC	CASSQGLAGGTRYNEQFF
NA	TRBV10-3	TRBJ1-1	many	TGTGCCATCAGTGAGTCGGCAGAGAACACTGAAGCTTTCTTT	CAISESAENTEAFF
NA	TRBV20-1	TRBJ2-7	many	TGCAGTGCTAGAGGCCGACGGGACACCTTCTACGAGCAGTACTTC	CSARGRRDTFYEQYF
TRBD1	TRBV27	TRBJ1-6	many	TGTGCCAGCAACCGGGACAGAACTTCACCCCTCCACTTT	CASNRDRTSPLHF
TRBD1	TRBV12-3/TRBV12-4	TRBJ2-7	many	TGTGCCAGCAGTCCCGTTGTAGGGGGCGCGAAATACGAGCAGTACTTC	CASSPVVGGAKYEQYF
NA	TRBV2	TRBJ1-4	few	TGTGCCAGCAGTGACGTTCGAAATGAAAAACTGTTTTTT	CASSDVRNEKLFF
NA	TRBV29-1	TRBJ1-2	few	TGCAGCGTAGGGGCCGGAAGGGGCTACACCTTC	CSVGAGRGYTF
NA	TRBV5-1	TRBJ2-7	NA	TGCGCCAGCAGCTTGGTTCGCAGGGGACCCTACGAGCAGTACTTC	CASSLVRRGPYEQYF
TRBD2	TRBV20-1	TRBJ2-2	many	TGCAGTGCTAATAGCGGGAGGGCTGGCGGGGAGCTGTTTTTT	CSANSGRAGGELFF
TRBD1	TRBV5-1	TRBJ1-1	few	TGCGCCAGCAGCTTGGAACAGGGGATCTCTGAAGCTTTCTTT	CASSLEQGISEAFF
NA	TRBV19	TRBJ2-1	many	TGTGCCAGTAGTTGGGGTCTAGAGCGAAATGAGCAGTTCTTC	CASSWGLERNEQFF
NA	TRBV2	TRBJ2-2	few	TGTGCCAGCAGGGCCCGGGGTAGAAGCACCGGGGAGCTGTTTTTT	CASRARGRSTGELFF
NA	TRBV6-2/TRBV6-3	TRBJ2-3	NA	TGTGCCAGCTCGAACCCTCCTAGCACAGATACGCAGTATTTT	CASSNPPSTDTQYF
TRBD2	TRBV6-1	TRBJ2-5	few	TGTGCCAGCAGCCCGGGACTAGCGGGGATATGGGAGACCCAGTACTTC	CASSPGLAGIWETQYF
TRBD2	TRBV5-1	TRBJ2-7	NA	TGCGCCAGCAGCATGGGCACTAGCGACCGCGAGCAGTACTTC	CASSMGTSDREQYF
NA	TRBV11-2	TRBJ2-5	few	TGTGCCAGCAGCACTTCGGAGACCCAGTACTTC	CASSTSETQYF
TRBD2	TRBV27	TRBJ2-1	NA	TGTGCCAGCAGAGGACTAGCGGTTCGAGAGCAGTTCTTC	CASRGLAVREQFF
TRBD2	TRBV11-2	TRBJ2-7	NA	TGTGCCAGCAGCTTAGTTCTGGGCTTGCTAGCGGGAAACGAGCAGTACTTC	CASSLVLGLLAGNEQYF
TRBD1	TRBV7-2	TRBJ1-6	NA	TGTGCCAGCAGGAAGGACAGGGGCCATGGTGGCTTTGTGCCACCCCTCCACTTT	CASRKDRGHGGFVPPLHF
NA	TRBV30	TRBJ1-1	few	TGTGCCTGGGGGGGAGGGGGGCCGGTCACTGAAGCTTTCTTT	CAWGGGGPVTEAFF
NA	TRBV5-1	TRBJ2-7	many	TGCGCCAGCAGCTTAACGTCAGACTACGAGCAGTACTTC	CASSLTSDYEQYF
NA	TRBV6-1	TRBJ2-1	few	TGTGCCAGCAACTCCCGACAGGTCTACAATGAGCAGTTCTTC	CASNSRQVYNEQFF
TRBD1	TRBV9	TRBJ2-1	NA	TGTGCCAGCAGCGTAGAGTCCGCAGGGGGCCATGAGCAGTTCTTC	CASSVESAGGHEQFF
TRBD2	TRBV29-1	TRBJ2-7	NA	TGCAGCGCCTTAGCGGGAGGGGCGGGCGAGCAGTACTTC	CSALAGGAGEQYF
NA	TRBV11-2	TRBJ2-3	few	TGTGCCATCAGTGGGGGGGGGCCAGATACGCAGTATTTT	CAISGGGPDTQYF
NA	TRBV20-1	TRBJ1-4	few	TGCAGTGCTAGAGATACTGTTGAAAAACTGTTTTTT	CSARDTVEKLFF
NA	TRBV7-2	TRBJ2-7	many	TGTGCCAGCAGCCCCGGAGGAGCGTTGGGCGAGCAGTACTTC	CASSPGGALGEQYF
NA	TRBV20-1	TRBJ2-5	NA	TGCAGTGCTAGAGAGGTTCAGGGACAAGAGATCCAGTACTTC	CSAREVQGQEIQYF
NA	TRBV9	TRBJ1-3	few	TGTGCCAGCAGCGTTGGAGGAGTCGCCGGAAACACCATATATTTT	CASSVGGVAGNTIYF
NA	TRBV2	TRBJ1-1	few	TGTGCCAACCGGGAGGGGGTAACTGAAGCTTTCTTT	CANREGVTEAFF